The 27 T cell receptor beta chains reported below all come from one sample, sequenced in a study of CD8 T cells in Susac syndrome. Reverse transcription of about 0.5 to 1 ug RNA used random hexamers. TCRdb reanalysed the immunoSEQ multiplex PCR reads using MiXCR and keeps one entry per CDR3 protein. The sample has roughly 180,000 distinct CDR3 sequences; around 94% are singletons. The sample was CD4+ T cells from PBMCs. Source of these receptors: a human donor in good health.

The chain is built from TRBV7-2 and TRBJ2-6; possibly TRBD1 for D (5 bases). V lost 5 bases to trimming and J lost 4 bases, with 12 bases between them. Germline V CDR1 and CDR2: SGHTA, FQGNSA. This CDR3 spans 15 amino acids. Here the CDR3 DNA reads TGTGCCAGCAGCCGGTCAGGGTCCGGGGCCAACGTCCTGACTTTC. Its translation: CASSRSGSGANVLTF. Filled out from reference TRBV7-2 and TRBJ2-6, the complete variable domain reads GAGVSQSPSNKVTEKGKDVELRCDPISGHTALYWYRQSLGQGLEFLIYFQGNSAPDKSGLPSDRFSAERTGGSVSTLTIQRTQQEDSAVYLCASSRSGSGANVLTFGAGSRLTVL.

The chain joins TRBV14 to TRBJ1-3; D is undetermined. The ends were cut back, 1 base at V and 1 base at J, with 5 bases in the middle. This CDR3 region has 14 residues. Germline CDR1 and CDR2: SGHDN and FVKESK. The CDR3 nucleotides are TGTGCCAGCAGCCAAGTAGATTCTGGAAACACCATATATTTT. Residues: CASSQVDSGNTIYF.

The rearrangement links TRBV20-1 to TRBJ2-1, with 7 bases identical to TRBD2. The length of the CDR3 is 14 residues. V shed 6 bases, J shed 6 bases, and the junction held 11 bases outside the gene matches. In germline, CDR1 is DFQATT, CDR2 SNEGSKA (reference sequence). The CDR3 nucleotides are TGCAGTGCCCAAGGGGCGGGGGTCCGCAATGAGCAGTTCTTC. Protein product: CSAQGAGVRNEQFF.

The chain joins TRBV12-3 or TRBV12-4 to TRBJ2-7; TRBD1 is a possible D gene (5 bases). V was clipped by 3 bases and J by 0 bases, with 12 bases between them. The CDR3 totals 15 residues. The CDR3 region has the DNA TGTGCCAGCAGTTTGGACAACTCGGGCTCCTACGAGCAGTACTTC. Its protein product is CASSLDNSGSYEQYF.

This chain uses TRBV11-2 with TRBJ2-1; 9 bases line up with TRBD1. Germline V gene data show CDR1 as SGHAT and CDR2 as FQNNGV. This CDR3 comprises 15 residues. With 3 bases clipped from V and 7 bases from J, the junction kept 7 bases outside the gene matches. CDR3 in amino acids: CASSFNRGLQNEQFF. The CDR3 region has the DNA TGTGCCAGCAGCTTCAACAGGGGGCTACAAAATGAGCAGTTCTTC.

The rearrangement uses TRBV25-1 and TRBJ1-6; the D gene is possibly TRBD1 (5 bases). Trimming removed 3 bases at V and 7 bases at J, with 10 bases between. CDR1 is MGHDK, CDR2 SYGVNS, per germline. CDR3 size: 14 residues. The CDR3: CASSEGRYNSPLHF. The CDR3 bases are TGTGCCAGCAGTGAGGGACGGTACAATTCACCCCTCCACTTT. The complete variable domain, with remaining parts taken from reference TRBV25-1 and TRBJ1-6, reads EADIYQTPRYLVIGTGKKITLECSQTMGHDKMYWYQQDPGMELHLIHYSYGVNSTEKGDLSSESTVSRIRTEHFPLTLESARPSHTSQYLCASSEGRYNSPLHFGNGTRLTVT.

The V call is TRBV28, the J call TRBJ2-4; tentative D call: TRBD2 (6 bases). The CDR3 contains 14 residues. Between the trimmed V and J ends, which lost 3 bases and 7 bases, there was a span of 13 bases. Germline V CDR1 and CDR2: MDHEN, SYDVKM. In DNA, the CDR3 is TGTGCCAGCAGTTTGGGGAGCGGGCGTAACATTCAGTACTTC. This codes for CASSLGSGRNIQYF.

This sequence joins TRBV5-6 and TRBJ2-1; 9 bases agree with TRBD1. Losses at the gene ends were 5 bases for V and 3 bases for J; bases not matched to a gene: 9. Germline V gene sequence: CDR1 SGHDT, CDR2 YYEEEE. The CDR3 spans 16 residues. CDR3 protein: CASRWGQGTIYNEQFF. The CDR3 coding sequence is TGTGCCAGCAGGTGGGGACAGGGCACGATCTACAATGAGCAGTTCTTC.

The chain couples TRBV6-5 to TRBJ2-6; D is perhaps TRBD1 (6 bases). CDR3 length: 14 residues. Trimming removed 6 bases at V and 2 bases at J, with 8 bases between. Per germline, CDR1 MNHEY and CDR2 SVGAGI. The CDR3 loop is CASRDSPGANVLTF. CDR3 sequence (DNA): TGTGCCAGCAGGGACAGCCCTGGGGCCAACGTCCTGACTTTC.

This clonotype occurred once. CDR3 sequence: CSAGPSGQYNEQFF. The CDR3 coding sequence is TGCAGTGCTGGCCCTAGCGGGCAATACAATGAGCAGTTCTTC. The chain joins TRBV20-1 to TRBJ2-1; 8 bases map to TRBD2. The germline gives CDR1 DFQATT, CDR2 SNEGSKA (reference sequence). The CDR3 has 14 amino acids. V was pared by 5 bases and J by 4 bases, with 7 bases of the junction left unmatched.

V gene TRBV23-1 combines with J gene TRBJ2-7, with 9 bases fitting TRBD1. TRBV23-1 is an ORF; its function is uncertain. The CDR3 is 17 residues long. V was clipped by 0 bases and J by 3 bases; unmatched bases: 9. CDR3 sequence reads: CASSQSGIRDRVYEQYF. The CDR3 bases are TGCGCCAGCAGTCAATCTGGAATCCGGGACAGGGTCTACGAGCAGTACTTC.

The rearrangement joins TRBV3-1 to TRBJ2-2; tentatively, D is TRBD2 (5 bases). Looked up from germline, CDR1 is LGHDT and CDR2 is YNNKEL (reference sequence). CDR3 length: 12 amino acids. The V gene lost 5 bases and the J gene lost 9 bases, with 10 bases spanning the gap. DNA of the CDR3: TGTGCCAGCAGCTACGGGAACAGGGAGCTGTTTTTT. This sequence encodes CASSYGNRELFF.

The sample holds one count of this clonotype. V usage is TRBV20-1 and J usage is TRBJ2-3, with a weak D call TRBD2 (6 bases). Per the germline V gene, CDR1 is DFQATT and CDR2 is SNEGSKA (reference sequence). The CDR3 contains 15 residues. With 6 bases removed from V and 6 bases from J, the gap between germline ends came to 22 bases. The CDR3 nucleotides read TGCAGTGCCGCCGGAGAGGGCGGGGCGGGGGATACGCAGTATTTT. As protein: CSAAGEGGAGDTQYF.

This rearrangement joins TRBV7-2 to TRBJ1-5; D might be TRBD1 (6 bases). Per the germline V gene, CDR1 is SGHTA and CDR2 is FQGNSA. CDR3 size: 16 residues. Deletions cut 5 bases from V and 0 bases from J, with 14 bases between. Here the CDR3 reads CASSHARGDSNQPQHF. CDR3 sequence (DNA): TGTGCCAGCAGCCACGCAAGGGGGGATAGCAATCAGCCCCAGCATTTT.

As for this clonotype: The junction departs from the called germline gene at one end, perhaps through a read error. The J gene is TRBJ2-1, the V gene TRBV7-7; possible D gene TRBD2, 5 bases. The germline CDR1 and CDR2 sequences are SSHAT and FNYEAQ (reference sequence). CDR3 length: 13 amino acids. Written as DNA, the CDR3 is TGTGCTAGCAGCTTAGTCAAGGAGGCAGCCCAGTTCTTC. Protein product: CASSLVKEAAQFF.

Only one count was recorded for this clonotype. The rearrangement uses TRBV29-1 and TRBJ2-1, with D unresolved. CDR1 is SQVTM and CDR2 is ANQGSEA in the germline V gene. The V gene lost 7 bases and the J gene lost 7 bases, with 14 bases spanning the gap. This CDR3 comprises 12 residues. DNA for the CDR3: TGCAGCGGACACAGTGGGGTAAATGAGCAGTTCTTC. Amino acid sequence: CSGHSGVNEQFF.

The chain is built from TRBV5-6 and TRBJ2-1, with D possibly matching TRBD2 (6 bases). Trimming pared 3 bases from V and 8 bases from J, leaving 6 bases between. Germline V gene lookup returns CDR1 SGHDT and CDR2 YYEEEE. CDR3 length: 11 amino acids. The CDR3 bases are TGTGCCAGCAGCTGGGGGGATGAGCAGTTCTTC. It yields the protein CASSWGDEQFF.

This rearrangement joins TRBV19 to TRBJ1-5, with 12 bases identical to TRBD1. Looked up from germline, CDR1 is LNHDA and CDR2 is SQIVND (reference sequence). The V gene end was trimmed by 3 bases and the J gene end by 4 bases; junction bases not matched to a gene: 10. The CDR3 spans 18 residues. The CDR3 spells CASSMWGQGARGNQPQHF. In DNA form, the CDR3 reads TGTGCCAGTAGTATGTGGGGACAGGGGGCGAGAGGAAATCAGCCCCAGCATTTT. Full variable domain (rest looked up from reference TRBV19 and TRBJ1-5): DGGITQSPKYLFRKEGQNVTLSCEQNLNHDAMYWYRQDPGQGLRLIYYSQIVNDFQKGDIAEGYSVSREKKESFPLTVTSAQKNPTAFYLCASSMWGQGARGNQPQHFGDGTRLSIL.

V usage is TRBV20-1 and J usage is TRBJ2-3, with 12 nucleotides matching TRBD2. Germline V gives CDR1 DFQATT, CDR2 SNEGSKA (reference sequence). The CDR3 is 13 residues long. The CDR3, as DNA: TGCAGCTTCCGGACTAGCGGGGTCGATACGCAGTATTTT. Protein: CSFRTSGVDTQYF.

The chain couples TRBV3-1 to TRBJ2-3; D gene unclear. CDR1 is LGHDT, CDR2 YNNKEL, per germline (reference sequence). Trimming shortened V by 1 base and J by 6 bases, and 11 bases separated the two germline ends. The CDR3 totals 14 residues. Here the CDR3 reads CASSQAAGADTQYF. CDR3 coding DNA: TGTGCCAGCAGCCAAGCGGCCGGCGCCGATACGCAGTATTTT.

J is TRBJ1-1 and V is TRBV9; D unclear. Trimming took off 5 bases at V and 0 bases at J, with 11 bases between the two ends. Germline CDR1 is SGDLS and CDR2 is YYNGEE. The CDR3 extends over 14 amino acids. This chain's CDR3 is CASSLTRLNTEAFF. The CDR3 coding sequence is TGTGCCAGCAGTTTAACCAGGCTGAACACTGAAGCTTTCTTT. Together with reference TRBV9 and TRBJ1-1, the CDR3 gives the full variable domain: DSGVTQTPKHLITATGQRVTLRCSPRSGDLSVYWYQQSLDQGLQFLIQYYNGEERAKGNILERFSAQQFPDLHSELNLSSLELGDSALYFCASSLTRLNTEAFFGQGTRLTVV.

The J gene is TRBJ2-1, the V gene TRBV14; maybe TRBD2 (6 bases). Germline CDR1 and CDR2: SGHDN and FVKESK. The CDR3 is made up of 16 amino acids. V gave up 0 bases and J gave up 3 bases, with 12 bases separating them. CDR3 region: CASSQDAGHNYNEQFF. The CDR3 bases are TGTGCCAGCAGCCAAGACGCGGGGCATAACTACAATGAGCAGTTCTTC. The variable domain in full, with the rest retrieved from reference TRBV14 and TRBJ2-1, is EAGVTQFPSHSVIEKGQTVTLRCDPISGHDNLYWYRRVMGKEIKFLLHFVKESKQDESGMPNNRFLAERTGGTYSTLKVQPAELEDSGVYFCASSQDAGHNYNEQFFGPGTRLTVL.

The chain combines TRBV2 with TRBJ2-7; D remains ambiguous. The ends were cut back, 2 bases at V and 3 bases at J, with 5 bases in the middle. From germline, CDR1 is SNHLY and CDR2 FYNNEI. CDR3 length equals 12 residues. The CDR3 bases are TGTGCCAGCAGTGAACAGAACTACGAGCAGTACTTC. Translated: CASSEQNYEQYF.

This sequence joins TRBV3-1 and TRBJ2-1; possibly TRBD1 for D (6 bases). Germline V gives CDR1 LGHDT, CDR2 YNNKEL (reference sequence). The CDR3 covers 15 residues. Trimming pared 3 bases from V and 3 bases from J, leaving 12 bases between. In DNA form, the CDR3 reads TGTGCCAGCAGCCAGGAACGGACAGTCTACAATGAGCAGTTCTTC. Translating gives CASSQERTVYNEQFF.

In DNA, the CDR3 is TGTGCCATCAGTGAGTCATCGACAGCCTACGAGCAGTACTTC. Protein product: CAISESSTAYEQYF. V gene TRBV10-3 combines with J gene TRBJ2-7; D may be TRBD1 (5 bases). Trimming removed 0 bases at V and 2 bases at J, with 8 bases between. The CDR3 loop spans 14 amino acids. The V gene's germline CDR1 is ENHRY and CDR2 SYGVKD.

V usage is TRBV27 and J usage is TRBJ2-1; D is perhaps TRBD1 or TRBD2 (5 bases each). V was clipped by 5 bases and J by 6 bases, with 20 bases between them. Germline V gene lookup returns CDR1 MNHEY and CDR2 SMNVEV (reference sequence). This CDR3 is 16 amino acids long. The CDR3 DNA sequence: TGTGCCAGCAGTCTCCCCGGGACGGCGAATTCCAATGAGCAGTTCTTC. This translates into CASSLPGTANSNEQFF.

This clonotype was seen only once. V gene TRBV5-4 combines with J gene TRBJ1-1, with TRBD1 as a possible D gene (5 bases). The germline V gene encodes CDR1 SGHNT and CDR2 YYREEE (reference sequence). This CDR3 comprises 13 residues. V was shortened by 4 bases and J by 7 bases, with 14 bases between the two germline ends. CDR3 DNA sequence: TGTGCCAGCAGCGGGGCCGAAGGCGGTGAAGCTTTCTTT. Protein product: CASSGAEGGEAFF.